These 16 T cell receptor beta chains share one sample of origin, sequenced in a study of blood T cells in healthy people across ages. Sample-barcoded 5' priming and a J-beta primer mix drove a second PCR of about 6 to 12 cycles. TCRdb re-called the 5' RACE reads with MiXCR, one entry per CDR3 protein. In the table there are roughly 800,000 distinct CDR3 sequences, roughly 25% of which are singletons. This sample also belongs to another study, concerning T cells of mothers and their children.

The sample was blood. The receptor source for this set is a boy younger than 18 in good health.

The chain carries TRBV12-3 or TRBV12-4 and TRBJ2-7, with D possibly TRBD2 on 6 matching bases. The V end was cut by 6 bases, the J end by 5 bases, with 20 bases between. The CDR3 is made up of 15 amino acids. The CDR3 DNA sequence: TGTGCCAGCAGCCCCCAAGGACTACCCACCGACGAGCAGTACTTC. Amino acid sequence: CASSPQGLPTDEQYF.

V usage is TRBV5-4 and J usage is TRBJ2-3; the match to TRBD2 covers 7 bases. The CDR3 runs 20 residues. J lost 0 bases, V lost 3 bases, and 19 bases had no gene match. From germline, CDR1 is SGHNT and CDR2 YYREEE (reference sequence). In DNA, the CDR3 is TGTGCCAGCAGCTCAGCTTTCGGACTCGGGAGGACTACTAGCACAGATACGCAGTATTTT. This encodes CASSSAFGLGRTTSTDTQYF.

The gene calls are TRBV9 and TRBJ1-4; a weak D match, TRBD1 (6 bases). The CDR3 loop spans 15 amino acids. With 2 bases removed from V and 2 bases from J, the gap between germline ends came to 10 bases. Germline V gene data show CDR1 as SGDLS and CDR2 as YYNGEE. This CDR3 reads CASSVGQTTNEKLFF. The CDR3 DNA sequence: TGTGCCAGCAGCGTCGGACAGACTACTAATGAAAAACTGTTTTTT. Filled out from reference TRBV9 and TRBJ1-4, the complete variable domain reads DSGVTQTPKHLITATGQRVTLRCSPRSGDLSVYWYQQSLDQGLQFLIQYYNGEERAKGNILERFSAQQFPDLHSELNLSSLELGDSALYFCASSVGQTTNEKLFFGSGTQLSVL.

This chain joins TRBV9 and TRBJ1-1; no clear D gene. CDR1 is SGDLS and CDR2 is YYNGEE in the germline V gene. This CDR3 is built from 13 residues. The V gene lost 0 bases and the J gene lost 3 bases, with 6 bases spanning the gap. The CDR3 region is CASSVGFYTEAFF. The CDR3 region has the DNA TGTGCCAGCAGCGTAGGATTTTACACTGAAGCTTTCTTT.

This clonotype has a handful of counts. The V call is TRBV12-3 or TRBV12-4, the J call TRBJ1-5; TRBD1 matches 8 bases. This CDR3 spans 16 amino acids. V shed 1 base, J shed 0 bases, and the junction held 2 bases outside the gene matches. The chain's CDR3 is CASSLGTGSSNQPQHF. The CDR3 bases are TGTGCCAGCAGTTTAGGGACAGGGAGTAGCAATCAGCCCCAGCATTTT.

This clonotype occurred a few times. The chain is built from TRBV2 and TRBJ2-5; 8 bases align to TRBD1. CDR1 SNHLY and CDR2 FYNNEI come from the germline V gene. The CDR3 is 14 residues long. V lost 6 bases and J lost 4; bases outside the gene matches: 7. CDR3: CASREDRAAETQYF. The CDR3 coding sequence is TGTGCCAGCAGAGAGGACAGGGCAGCAGAGACCCAGTACTTC.

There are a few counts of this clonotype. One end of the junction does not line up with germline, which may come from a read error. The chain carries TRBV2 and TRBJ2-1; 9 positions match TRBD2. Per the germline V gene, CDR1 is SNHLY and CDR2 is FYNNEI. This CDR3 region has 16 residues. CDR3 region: CASSERLAATYNERFF. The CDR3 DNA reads TGTGCCAGCAGTGAACGACTAGCGGCTACCTACAATGAGCGGTTCTTC.

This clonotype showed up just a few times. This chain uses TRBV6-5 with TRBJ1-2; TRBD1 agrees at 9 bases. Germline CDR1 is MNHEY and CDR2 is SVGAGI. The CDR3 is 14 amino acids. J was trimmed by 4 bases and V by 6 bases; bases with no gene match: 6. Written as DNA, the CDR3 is TGTGCCAGCAGGGAAACAGGGGGCCCCTATGGCTACACCTTC. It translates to CASRETGGPYGYTF.

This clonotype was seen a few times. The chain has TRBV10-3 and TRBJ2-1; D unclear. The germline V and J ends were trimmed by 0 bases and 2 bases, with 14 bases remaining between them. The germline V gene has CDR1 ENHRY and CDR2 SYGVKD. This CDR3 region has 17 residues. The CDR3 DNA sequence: TGTGCCATCAGTGAGTCTGACCCGGCTGTGGCCTACAATGAGCAGTTCTTC. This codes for CAISESDPAVAYNEQFF.

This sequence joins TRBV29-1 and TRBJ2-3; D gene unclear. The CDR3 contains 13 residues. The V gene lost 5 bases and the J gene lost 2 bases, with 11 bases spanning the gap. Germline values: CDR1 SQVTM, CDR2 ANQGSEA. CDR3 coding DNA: TGCAGCGTTCAACTAAGACTCACAGATACGCAGTATTTT. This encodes CSVQLRLTDTQYF.

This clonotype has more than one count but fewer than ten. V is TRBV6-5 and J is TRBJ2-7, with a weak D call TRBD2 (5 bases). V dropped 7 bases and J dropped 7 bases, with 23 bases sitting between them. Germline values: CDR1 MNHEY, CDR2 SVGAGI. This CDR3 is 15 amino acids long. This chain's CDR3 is CASTEGLRFVVEQYF. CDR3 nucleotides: TGTGCCAGCACCGAGGGCCTTAGATTTGTAGTGGAGCAGTACTTC.

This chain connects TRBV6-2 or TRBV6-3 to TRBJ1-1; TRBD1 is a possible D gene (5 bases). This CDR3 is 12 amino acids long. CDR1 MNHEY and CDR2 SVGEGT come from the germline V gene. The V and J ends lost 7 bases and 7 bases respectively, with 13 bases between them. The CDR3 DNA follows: TGTGCCAGCACCAGGGACGGATATGAAGCTTTCTTT. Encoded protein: CASTRDGYEAFF.

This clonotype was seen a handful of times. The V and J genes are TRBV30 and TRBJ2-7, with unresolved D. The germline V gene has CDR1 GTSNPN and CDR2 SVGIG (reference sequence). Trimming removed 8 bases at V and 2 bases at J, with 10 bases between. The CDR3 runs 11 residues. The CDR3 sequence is CAGDGPYEQYF. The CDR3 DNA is TGTGCCGGCGACGGACCCTACGAGCAGTACTTC. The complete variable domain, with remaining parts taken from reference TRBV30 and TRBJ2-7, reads SQTIHQWPATLVQPVGSPLSLECTVEGTSNPNLYWYRQAAGRGLQLLFYSVGIGQISSEVPQNLSASRPQDRQFILSSKKLLLSDSGFYLCAGDGPYEQYFGPGTRLTVT.

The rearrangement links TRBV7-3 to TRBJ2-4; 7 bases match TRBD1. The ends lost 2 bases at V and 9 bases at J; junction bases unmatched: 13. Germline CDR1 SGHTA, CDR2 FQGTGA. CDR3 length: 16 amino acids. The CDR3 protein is CASSLGRQGDGIIQYF. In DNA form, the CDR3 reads TGTGCCAGCAGCTTAGGAAGGCAGGGGGACGGGATCATTCAGTACTTC.

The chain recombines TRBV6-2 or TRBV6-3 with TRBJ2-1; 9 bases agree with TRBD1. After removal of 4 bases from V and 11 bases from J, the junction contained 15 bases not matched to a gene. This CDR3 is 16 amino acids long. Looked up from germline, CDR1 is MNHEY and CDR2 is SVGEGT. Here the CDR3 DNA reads TGTGCCAGCAGTTTTACTCCTCCGGGACAGGGTGTCCAGCAGTTCTTC. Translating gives CASSFTPPGQGVQQFF.

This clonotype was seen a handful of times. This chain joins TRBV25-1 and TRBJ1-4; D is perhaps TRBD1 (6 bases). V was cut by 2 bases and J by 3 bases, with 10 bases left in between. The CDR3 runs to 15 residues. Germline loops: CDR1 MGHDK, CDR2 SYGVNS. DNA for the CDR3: TGTGCCAGCAGTGAAGAGACAGGAGCTAATGAAAAACTGTTTTTT. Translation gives CASSEETGANEKLFF.